Sequencing of this TCR beta chain was carried out in a study of regulatory T cells in long-lasting Graves disease. As for the study in general: Newly diagnosed Graves' patients had taken antithyroid drugs under 3 months.

V was clipped by 5 bases and J by 6 bases, with 16 bases between them. The CDR3 length is 14 residues. Germline CDR1 MNHEY, CDR2 SMNVEV (reference sequence). The time point denotes: newly diagnosed GD, antithyroid drugs for less than 3 months. PBMC-derived RNA was used for the TCR library. The peripheral blood volume drawn was around 10 milliliters, and it was collected into EDTA tubes. Researchers made TCR beta libraries by using iRepertoire HTBI primers and running Arm-PCR on CDR3 regions. TCRdb reanalysed the multiplex PCR reads using MiXCR and keeps one entry per CDR3 protein. Here the sample spans about 610,000 distinct CDR3 sequences, around 16% being singletons. Many counts were recorded for this clonotype. The sample was also linked to a second study, of T cells in Graves' hyperthyroidism and ophthalmopathy. From that second work: A model of 13 V-J pairs discriminated ophthalmopathy from stable hyperthyroidism.

This rearrangement joins TRBV27 to TRBJ1-1; D is undetermined. This clonotype originated in a man between 18 and 29 years old with Graves disease. Sequencing used peripheral blood mononuclear cells (PBMCs), obtained at new diagnosis, from a patient treated with antithyroid drugs. The CDR3 sequence: CASSLSRKVAEAFF. The CDR3 nucleotides are TGTGCCAGCAGTCTTTCCCGCAAGGTCGCTGAAGCTTTCTTT.